The source of this T cell receptor (beta chain) is a study of persistence of HIV-infected CD4 T cells. Study context: CD4+ T cells responding to CMV or HIV-1 Gag were isolated.

Overlapping HIV-1 Gag 15-mer peptides at about 1 ug per peptide per mL were used. CD40L/CD69 double-negative CD45RO-high memory CD4+ T cells were collected. Donors had CD4+ T cell counts above 400 cells/uL and were CMV-seropositive. To note about this clone: What it binds is not known.

Overall study findings and caveats: CMV- and Gag-responding cells had lower TCRbeta richness than CD3/CD28-responding cells. TCR analyses could not target the rare provirus-carrying CMV-responding cells.

Sequencing used immunoSEQ version 4 in survey mode. Profiling relied on immunoSEQ multiplex PCR, and the TCRdb table lists in-frame clones only, not all of them. The repertoire holds about 40,000 clones, about 80% seen once, with over 12% in the top ten. This TCR was sampled from an adult man with HIV who was CMV-seropositive. Here the sequenced sample was CD4+ T cells sorted from PBMCs after approximately 18-hour stimulation, taken from a patient who received antiretroviral therapy.

The CDR3 DNA reads TGTGCCAGCAGCTTGGATTGGGGACAGGTCCTTGAAAAACTGTTTTTT. Protein: CASSLDWGQVLEKLFF. The chain combines TRBV5-5 with TRBJ1-4; 8 bases match TRBD1. This CDR3 region has 16 residues. V dropped 0 bases and J dropped 7; count of bases not matched to a gene: 8. Germline CDR1 and CDR2: SGHKS and YYEKEE (reference sequence).